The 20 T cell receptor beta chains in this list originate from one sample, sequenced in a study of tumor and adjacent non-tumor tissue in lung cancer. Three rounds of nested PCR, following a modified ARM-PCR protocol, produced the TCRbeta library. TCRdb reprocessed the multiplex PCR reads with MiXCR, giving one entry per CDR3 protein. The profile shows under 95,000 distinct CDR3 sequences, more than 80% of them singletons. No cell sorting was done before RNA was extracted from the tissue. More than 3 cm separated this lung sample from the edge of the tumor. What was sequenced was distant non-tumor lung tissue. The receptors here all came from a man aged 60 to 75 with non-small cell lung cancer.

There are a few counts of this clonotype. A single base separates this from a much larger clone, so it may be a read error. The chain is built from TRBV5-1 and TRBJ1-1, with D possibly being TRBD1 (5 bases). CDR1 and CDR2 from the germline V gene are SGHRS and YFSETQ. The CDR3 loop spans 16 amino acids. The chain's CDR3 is CTSRSSGRGLNTEAFF. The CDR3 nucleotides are TGCACCAGCAGATCCTCGGGGAGGGGACTGAATACTGAAGCTTTCTTT.

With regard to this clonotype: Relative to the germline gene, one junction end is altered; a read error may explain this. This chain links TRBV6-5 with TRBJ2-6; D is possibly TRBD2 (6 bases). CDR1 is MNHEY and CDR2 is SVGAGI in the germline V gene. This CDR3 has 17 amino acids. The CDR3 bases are TGTGCCAGTAGCCTATCGGGAGCCAGCTCTGTGGCCAACGTCCTGACTTTC. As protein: CASSLSGASSVANVLTF.

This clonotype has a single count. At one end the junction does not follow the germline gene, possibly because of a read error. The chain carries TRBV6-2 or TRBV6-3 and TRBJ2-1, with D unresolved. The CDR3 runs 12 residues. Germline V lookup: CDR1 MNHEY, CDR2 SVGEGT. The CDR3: CASSLLGNKQLF. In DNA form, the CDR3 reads TGTGCCAGCAGTCTGCTAGGTAATAAGCAACTCTTC.

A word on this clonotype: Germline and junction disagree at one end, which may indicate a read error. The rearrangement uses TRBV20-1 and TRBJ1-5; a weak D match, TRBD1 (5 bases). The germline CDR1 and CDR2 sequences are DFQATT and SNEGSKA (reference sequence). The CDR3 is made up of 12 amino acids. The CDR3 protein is CSAYRRGQPHHF. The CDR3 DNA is TGCAGTGCTTACAGGAGAGGTCAGCCCCATCATTTT.

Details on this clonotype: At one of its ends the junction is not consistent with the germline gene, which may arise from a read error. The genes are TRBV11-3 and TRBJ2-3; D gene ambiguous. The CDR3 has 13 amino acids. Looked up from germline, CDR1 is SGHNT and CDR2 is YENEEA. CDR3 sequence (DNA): TGTGCCAGCAGCTTTCATGCGGCAGATATGCAGTTTTTT. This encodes CASSFHAADMQFF.

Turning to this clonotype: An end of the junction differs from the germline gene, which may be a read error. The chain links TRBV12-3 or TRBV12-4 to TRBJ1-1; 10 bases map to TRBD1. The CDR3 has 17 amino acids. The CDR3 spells CASIITTTGGMNTEAFF. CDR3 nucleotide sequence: TGTGCCAGTATCATAACTACGACAGGGGGCATGAACACTGAAGCCTTCTTT.

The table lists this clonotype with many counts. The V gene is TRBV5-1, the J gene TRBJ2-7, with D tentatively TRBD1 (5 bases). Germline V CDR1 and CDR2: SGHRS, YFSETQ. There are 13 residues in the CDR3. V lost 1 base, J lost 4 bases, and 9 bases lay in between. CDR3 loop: CASSLTGFYEQYF. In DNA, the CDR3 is TGCGCCAGCAGCTTGACAGGATTTTACGAGCAGTACTTC. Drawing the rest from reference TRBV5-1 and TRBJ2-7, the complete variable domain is KAGVTQTPRYLIKTRGQQVTLSCSPISGHRSVSWYQQTPGQGLQFLFEYFSETQRNKGNFPGRFSGRQFSNSRSEMNVSTLELGDSALYLCASSLTGFYEQYFGPGTRLTVT.

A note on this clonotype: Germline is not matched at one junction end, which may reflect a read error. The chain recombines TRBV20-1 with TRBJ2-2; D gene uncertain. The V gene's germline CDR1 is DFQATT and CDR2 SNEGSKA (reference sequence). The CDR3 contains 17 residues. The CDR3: CSARDRGNPANTGELFF. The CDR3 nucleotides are TGCAGTGCTAGAGATCGAGGCAACCCTGCGAACACTGGGGAGCTGTTTTTT.

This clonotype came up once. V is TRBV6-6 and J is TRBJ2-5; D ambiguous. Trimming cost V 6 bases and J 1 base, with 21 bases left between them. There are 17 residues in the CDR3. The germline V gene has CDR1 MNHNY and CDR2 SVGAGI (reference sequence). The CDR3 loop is CASRSAGQTQTQETQYF. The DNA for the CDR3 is TGTGCCAGCAGATCAGCCGGGCAAACCCAGACCCAAGAGACCCAGTACTTC.

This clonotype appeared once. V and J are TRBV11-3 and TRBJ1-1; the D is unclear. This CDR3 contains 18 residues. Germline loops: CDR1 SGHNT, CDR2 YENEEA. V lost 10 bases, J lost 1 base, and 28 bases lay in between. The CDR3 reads CAITLTPNLYGRNTEAFF. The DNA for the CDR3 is TGTGCCATCACCTTAACTCCTAATCTGTATGGTCGGAACACTGAAGCTTTCTTT.

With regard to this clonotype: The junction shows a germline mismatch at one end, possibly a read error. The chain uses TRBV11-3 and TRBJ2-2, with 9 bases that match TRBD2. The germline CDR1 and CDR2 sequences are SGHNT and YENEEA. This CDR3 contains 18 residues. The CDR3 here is CASNSWGAGGYRAGELLF. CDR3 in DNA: TGTGCCAGCAACTCCTGGGGAGCGGGAGGATACAGGGCCGGGGAGCTGCTTTTT. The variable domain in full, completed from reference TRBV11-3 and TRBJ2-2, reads EAGVVQSPRYKIIEKKQPVAFWCNPISGHNTLYWYLQNLGQGPELLIRYENEEAVDDSQLPKDRFSAERLKGVDSTLKIQPAELGDSAVYLCASNSWGAGGYRAGELLFGEGSRLTVL.

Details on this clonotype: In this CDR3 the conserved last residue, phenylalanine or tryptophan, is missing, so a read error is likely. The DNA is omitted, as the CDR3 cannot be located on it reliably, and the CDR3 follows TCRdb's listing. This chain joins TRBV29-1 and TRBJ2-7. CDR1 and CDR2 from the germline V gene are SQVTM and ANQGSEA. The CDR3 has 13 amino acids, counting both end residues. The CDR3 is CSVELPDSYEQHL.

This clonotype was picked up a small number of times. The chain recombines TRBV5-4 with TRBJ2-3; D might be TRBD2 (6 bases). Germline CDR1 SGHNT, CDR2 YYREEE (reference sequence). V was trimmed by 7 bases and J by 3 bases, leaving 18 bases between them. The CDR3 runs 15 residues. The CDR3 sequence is CASGQGLGATDTQYF. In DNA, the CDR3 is TGTGCCAGCGGCCAGGGACTTGGGGCTACAGATACGCAGTATTTT.

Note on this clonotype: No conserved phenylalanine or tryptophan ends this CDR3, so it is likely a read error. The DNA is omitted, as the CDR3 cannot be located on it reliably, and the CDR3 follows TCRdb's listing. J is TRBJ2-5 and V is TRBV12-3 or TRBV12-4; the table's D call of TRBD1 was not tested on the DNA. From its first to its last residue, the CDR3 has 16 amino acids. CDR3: CASSPWAGARQETQNY.

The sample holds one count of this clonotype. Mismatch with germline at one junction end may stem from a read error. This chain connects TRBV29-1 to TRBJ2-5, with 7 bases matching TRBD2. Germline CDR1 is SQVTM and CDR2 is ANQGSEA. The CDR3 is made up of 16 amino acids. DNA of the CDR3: TGTAGCGTTGAAGACCCCCAGGATAGCGGGCAAGAGATCCAGTACTTC. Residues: CSVEDPQDSGQEIQYF.

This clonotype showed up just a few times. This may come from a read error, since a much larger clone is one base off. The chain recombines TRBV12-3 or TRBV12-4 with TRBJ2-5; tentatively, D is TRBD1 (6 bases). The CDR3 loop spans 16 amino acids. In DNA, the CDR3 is TGTGCCAGCAGTAATGGTTGGGACACCTACGGAGAGCCCCAGTACTTC. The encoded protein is CASSNGWDTYGEPQYF.

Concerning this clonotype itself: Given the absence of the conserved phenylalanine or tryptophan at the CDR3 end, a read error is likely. As DNA, the CDR3 is TGCGCCAGCAGTGATGGACAACTGGAGGAAAAACTGTTTCTT. Its protein is CASSDGQLEEKLFL. The chain recombines TRBV10-1 with TRBJ1-4, with D possibly matching TRBD1 (5 bases). The CDR3 runs to 14 residues. The V gene lost 3 bases and the J gene lost 8 bases, with 13 bases spanning the gap. Germline V gene data show CDR1 as WNHNN and CDR2 as SYGVQD (reference sequence).

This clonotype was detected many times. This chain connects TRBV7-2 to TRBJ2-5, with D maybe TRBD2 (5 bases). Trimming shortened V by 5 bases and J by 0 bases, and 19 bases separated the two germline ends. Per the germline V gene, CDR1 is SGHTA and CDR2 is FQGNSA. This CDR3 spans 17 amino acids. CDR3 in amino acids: CASSPRGGPGNQETQYF. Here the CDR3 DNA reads TGTGCCAGCAGCCCCCGCGGCGGACCGGGAAACCAAGAGACCCAGTACTTC.

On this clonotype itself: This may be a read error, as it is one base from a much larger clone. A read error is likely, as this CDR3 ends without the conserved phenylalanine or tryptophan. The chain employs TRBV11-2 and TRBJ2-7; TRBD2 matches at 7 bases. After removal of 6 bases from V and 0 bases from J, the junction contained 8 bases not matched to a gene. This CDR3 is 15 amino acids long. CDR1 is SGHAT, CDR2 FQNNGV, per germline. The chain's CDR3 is CASSISGGLSYEQYL. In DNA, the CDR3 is TGTGCCAGCAGTATTTCGGGAGGACTCTCCTACGAGCAGTACCTC.

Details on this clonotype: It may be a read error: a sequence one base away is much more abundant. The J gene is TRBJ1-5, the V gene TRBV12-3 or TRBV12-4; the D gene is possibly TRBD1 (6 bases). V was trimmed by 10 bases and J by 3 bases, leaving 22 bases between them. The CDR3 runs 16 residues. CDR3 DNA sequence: TGTGCCAACAGCCCGGGGGCCCCCTCACTCAATCAGCCCCAGCATTTT. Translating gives CANSPGAPSLNQPQHF.